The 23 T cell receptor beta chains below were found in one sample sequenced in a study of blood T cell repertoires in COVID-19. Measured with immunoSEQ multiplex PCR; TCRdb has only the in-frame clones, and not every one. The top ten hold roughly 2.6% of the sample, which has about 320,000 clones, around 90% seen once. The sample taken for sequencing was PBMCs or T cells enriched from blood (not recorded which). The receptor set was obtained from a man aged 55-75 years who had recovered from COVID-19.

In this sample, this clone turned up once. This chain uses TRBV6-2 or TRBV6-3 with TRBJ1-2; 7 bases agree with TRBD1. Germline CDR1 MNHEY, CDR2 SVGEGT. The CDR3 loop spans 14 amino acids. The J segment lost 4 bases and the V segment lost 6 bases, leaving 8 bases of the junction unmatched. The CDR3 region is CASSDRATSYGYTF. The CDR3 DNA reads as TGTGCCAGCAGCGACAGGGCCACTAGCTATGGCTACACCTTC.

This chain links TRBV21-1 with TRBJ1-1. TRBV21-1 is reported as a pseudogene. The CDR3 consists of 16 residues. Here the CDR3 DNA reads TGTGCCAGCAGCAAATGGGAACGGGGGGGCTCGTTTGAAGCTTTCTTT. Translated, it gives CASSKWERGGSFEAFF.

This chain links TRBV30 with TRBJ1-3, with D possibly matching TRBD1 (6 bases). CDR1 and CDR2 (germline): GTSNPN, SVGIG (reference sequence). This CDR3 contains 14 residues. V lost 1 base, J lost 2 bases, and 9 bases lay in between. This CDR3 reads CAWSAGDTGNTIYF. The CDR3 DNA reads TGTGCCTGGAGTGCAGGGGATACTGGAAACACCATATATTTT.

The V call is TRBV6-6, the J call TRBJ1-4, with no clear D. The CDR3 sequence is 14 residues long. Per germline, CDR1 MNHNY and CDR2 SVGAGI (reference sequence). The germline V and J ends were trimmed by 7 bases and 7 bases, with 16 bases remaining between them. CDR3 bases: TGTGCCAGCACTAACGGAGGGTATGCTGAAAAACTGTTTTTT. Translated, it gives CASTNGGYAEKLFF.

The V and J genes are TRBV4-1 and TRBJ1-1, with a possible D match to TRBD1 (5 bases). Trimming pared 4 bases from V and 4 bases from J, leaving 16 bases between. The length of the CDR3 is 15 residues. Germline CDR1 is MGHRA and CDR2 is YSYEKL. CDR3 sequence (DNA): TGCGCCAGCAGCCTCACGGGGGGGAGTGGCACTGAAGCTTTCTTT. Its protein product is CASSLTGGSGTEAFF.

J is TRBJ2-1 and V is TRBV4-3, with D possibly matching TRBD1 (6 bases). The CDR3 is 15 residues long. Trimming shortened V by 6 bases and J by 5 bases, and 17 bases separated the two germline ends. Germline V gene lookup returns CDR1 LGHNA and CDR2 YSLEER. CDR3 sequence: CASSPTAGVDNEQFF. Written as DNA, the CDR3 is TGCGCCAGCAGTCCTACGGCAGGGGTAGACAATGAGCAGTTCTTC.

CDR3 DNA: TGTGCCAGCAGCGTGGGATTAAGTGGGGGCAGGAATGAAAAACTGTTTTTT. It yields the protein CASSVGLSGGRNEKLFF. The genes are TRBV9 and TRBJ1-4, with D possibly being TRBD1 (6 bases). Per germline, CDR1 SGDLS and CDR2 YYNGEE. There are 17 residues in the CDR3. V lost 2 bases and J lost 5, with 19 bases in between.

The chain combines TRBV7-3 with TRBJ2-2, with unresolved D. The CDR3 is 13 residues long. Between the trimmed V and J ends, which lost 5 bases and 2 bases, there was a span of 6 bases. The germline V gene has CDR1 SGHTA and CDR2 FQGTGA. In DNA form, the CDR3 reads TGTGCCAGCAGCCCGTCTAACACCGGGGAGCTGTTTTTT. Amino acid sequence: CASSPSNTGELFF.

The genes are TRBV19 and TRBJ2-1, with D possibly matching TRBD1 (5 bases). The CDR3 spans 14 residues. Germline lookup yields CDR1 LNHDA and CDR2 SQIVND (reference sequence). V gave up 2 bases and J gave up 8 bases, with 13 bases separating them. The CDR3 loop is CASSIISGIDEQFF. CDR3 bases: TGTGCCAGTAGTATAATCTCAGGGATCGATGAGCAGTTCTTC.

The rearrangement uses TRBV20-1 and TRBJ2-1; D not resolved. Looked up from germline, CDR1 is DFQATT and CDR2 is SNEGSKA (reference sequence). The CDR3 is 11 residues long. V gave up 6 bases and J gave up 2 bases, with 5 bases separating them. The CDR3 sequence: CSAPTYNEQFF. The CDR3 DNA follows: TGCAGTGCCCCAACCTACAATGAGCAGTTCTTC.

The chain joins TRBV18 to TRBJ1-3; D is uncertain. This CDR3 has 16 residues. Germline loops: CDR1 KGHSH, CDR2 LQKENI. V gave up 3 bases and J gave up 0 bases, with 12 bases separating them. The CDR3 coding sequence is TGTGCCAGCTCACCCGCCTCGGGGAACTCTGGAAACACCATATATTTT. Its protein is CASSPASGNSGNTIYF.

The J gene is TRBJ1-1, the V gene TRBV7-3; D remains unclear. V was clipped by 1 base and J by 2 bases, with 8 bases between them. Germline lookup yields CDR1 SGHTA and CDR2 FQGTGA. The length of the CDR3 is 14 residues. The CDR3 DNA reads TGTGCCAGCAGCTTAATGGTACAAAACACTGAAGCTTTCTTT. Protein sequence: CASSLMVQNTEAFF.

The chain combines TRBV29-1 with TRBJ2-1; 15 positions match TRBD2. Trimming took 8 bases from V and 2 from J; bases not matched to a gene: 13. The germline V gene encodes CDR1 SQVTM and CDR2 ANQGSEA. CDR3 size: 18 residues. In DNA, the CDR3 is TGCAGCTCCATAGGGGGACTAGCGGGGGGACCCGCCTACAATGAGCAGTTCTTC. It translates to CSSIGGLAGGPAYNEQFF.

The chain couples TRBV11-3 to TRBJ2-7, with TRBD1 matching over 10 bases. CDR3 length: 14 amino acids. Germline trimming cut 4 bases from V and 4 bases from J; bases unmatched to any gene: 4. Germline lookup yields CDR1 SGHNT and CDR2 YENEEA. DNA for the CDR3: TGTGCCAGCAGCTCCGGGACAGGGGTTTACGAGCAGTACTTC. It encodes CASSSGTGVYEQYF. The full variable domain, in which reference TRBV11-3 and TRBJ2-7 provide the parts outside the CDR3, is EAGVVQSPRYKIIEKKQPVAFWCNPISGHNTLYWYLQNLGQGPELLIRYENEEAVDDSQLPKDRFSAERLKGVDSTLKIQPAELGDSAVYLCASSSGTGVYEQYFGPGTRLTVT.

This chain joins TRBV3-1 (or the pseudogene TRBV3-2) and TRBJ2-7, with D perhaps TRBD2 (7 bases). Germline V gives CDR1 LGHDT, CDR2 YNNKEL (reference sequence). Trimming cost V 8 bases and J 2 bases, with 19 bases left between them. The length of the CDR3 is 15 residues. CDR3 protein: CASGHRQGGAYEQYF. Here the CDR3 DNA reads TGTGCCAGCGGACACCGTCAAGGGGGGGCCTACGAGCAGTACTTC.

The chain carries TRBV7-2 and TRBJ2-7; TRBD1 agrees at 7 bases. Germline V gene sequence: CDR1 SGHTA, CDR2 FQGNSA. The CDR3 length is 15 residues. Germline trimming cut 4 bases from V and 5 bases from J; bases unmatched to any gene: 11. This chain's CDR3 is CASSSRTGPRDEQYF. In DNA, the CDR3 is TGTGCCAGCAGCTCACGGACAGGACCCAGAGACGAGCAGTACTTC.

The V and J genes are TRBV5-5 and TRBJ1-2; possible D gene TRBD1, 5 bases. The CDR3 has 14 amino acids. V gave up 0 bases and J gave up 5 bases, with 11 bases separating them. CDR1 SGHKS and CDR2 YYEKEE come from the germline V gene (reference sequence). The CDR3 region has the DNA TGTGCCAGCAGCTTGGATCTTAGGGGATATGGCTACACCTTC. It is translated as CASSLDLRGYGYTF.

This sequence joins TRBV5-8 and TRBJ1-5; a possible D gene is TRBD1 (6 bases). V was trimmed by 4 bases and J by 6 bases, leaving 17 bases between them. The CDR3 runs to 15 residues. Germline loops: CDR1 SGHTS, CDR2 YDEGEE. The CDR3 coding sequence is TGTGCCAGCAGCGTGGGTAGGGGGTATGGTCAGCCCCAGCATTTT. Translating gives CASSVGRGYGQPQHF. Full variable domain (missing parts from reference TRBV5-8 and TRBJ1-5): EAGVTQSPTHLIKTRGQQATLRCSPISGHTSVYWYQQALGLGLQFLLWYDEGEERNRGNFPPRFSGRQFPNYSSELNVNALELEDSALYLCASSVGRGYGQPQHFGDGTRLSIL.

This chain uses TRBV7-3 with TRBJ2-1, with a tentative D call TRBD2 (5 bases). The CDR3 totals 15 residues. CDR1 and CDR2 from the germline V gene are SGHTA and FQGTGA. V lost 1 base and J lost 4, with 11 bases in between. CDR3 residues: CASSLMSGSYNEQFF. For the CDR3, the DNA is TGTGCCAGCAGCTTAATGAGCGGATCATACAATGAGCAGTTCTTC.

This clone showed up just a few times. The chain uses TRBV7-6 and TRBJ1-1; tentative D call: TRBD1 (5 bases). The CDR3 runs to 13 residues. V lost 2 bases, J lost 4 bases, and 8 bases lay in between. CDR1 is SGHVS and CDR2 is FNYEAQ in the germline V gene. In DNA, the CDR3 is TGTGCCAGCAGCTTACGGAGGGGCACTGAAGCTTTCTTT. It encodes CASSLRRGTEAFF. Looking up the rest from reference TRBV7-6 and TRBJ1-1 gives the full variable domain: GAGVSQSPRYKVTKRGQDVALRCDPISGHVSLYWYRQALGQGPEFLTYFNYEAQQDKSGLPNDRFSAERPEGSISTLTIQRTEQRDSAMYRCASSLRRGTEAFFGQGTRLTVV.

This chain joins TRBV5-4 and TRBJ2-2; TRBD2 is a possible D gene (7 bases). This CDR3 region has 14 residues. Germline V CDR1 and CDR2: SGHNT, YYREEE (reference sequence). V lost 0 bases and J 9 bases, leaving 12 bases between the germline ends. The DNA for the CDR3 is TGTGCCAGCAGCTTGGGGGGGGGCCGAAGGGAGCTGTTTTTT. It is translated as CASSLGGGRRELFF.

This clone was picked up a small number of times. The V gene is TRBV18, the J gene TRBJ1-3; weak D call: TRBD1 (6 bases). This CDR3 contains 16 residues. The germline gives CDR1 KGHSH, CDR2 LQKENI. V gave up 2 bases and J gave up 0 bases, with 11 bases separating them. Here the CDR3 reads CASSPGGANSGNTIYF. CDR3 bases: TGTGCCAGCTCACCAGGGGGCGCGAACTCTGGAAACACCATATATTTT.

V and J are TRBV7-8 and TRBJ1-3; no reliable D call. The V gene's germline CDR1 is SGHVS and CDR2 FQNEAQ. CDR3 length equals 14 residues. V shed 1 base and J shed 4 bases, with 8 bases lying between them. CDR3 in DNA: TGTGCCAGCAGCTTAGGACTGCGAGGAAACACCATATATTTT. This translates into CASSLGLRGNTIYF.